These T cell receptor beta chains were read from a single sample in a study of CD8 T cells in Susac syndrome. MiXCR, run by TCRdb on the immunoSEQ multiplex PCR reads, gives a single entry per CDR3 protein. The sample shows around 56,000 distinct CDR3 sequences, approximately 92% of them seen only once. The sample taken for sequencing was CD8+ T cells from PBMCs. The receptor set was obtained from a human donor in good health. Both conserved end residues are part of each CDR3. The order of the fields is J gene, D gene, clone size, V gene, CDR3 DNA, CDR3 protein. The D gene is left open where the match is weak. Clone size is shown for a subset of rows, as once, few, many or a class of expanded clone.

TRBJ2-5 - - TRBV4-1 TGCGCCAGCAGCCAAGAAAACAGGCAAGAGACCCAGTACTTC CASSQENRQETQYF
TRBJ1-2 - - TRBV10-2 TGCGCCAGCTCCCCAGGGGACTATGGCTACACCTTC CASSPGDYGYTF
TRBJ2-4 TRBD1 - TRBV5-6 TGTGCCAGCAGCCCGGACAGGGGAGATGTGAACATTCAGTACTTC CASSPDRGDVNIQYF
TRBJ1-5 - - TRBV3-1 TGTGCCAGCAGCCAAGACGGTAGATTTAGCAATCAGCCCCAGCATTTT CASSQDGRFSNQPQHF
TRBJ2-7 - - TRBV5-1 TGCGCCAGCAGCCCCTGGGACCGCTCCTACGAGCAGTACTTC CASSPWDRSYEQYF
TRBJ2-3 - - TRBV2 TGTGCCAGGCCGGGACACAACACAGATACGCAGTATTTT CARPGHNTDTQYF
TRBJ2-1 - - TRBV7-9 TGTGCCAGCAGCTCTGTTAGGGCCAGGTTGAATGAGCAGTTCTTC CASSSVRARLNEQFF
TRBJ1-1 TRBD1 - TRBV6-1 TGTGCCAGCAGTGAAGCTTGGGGGACAGGGGTGATGAACACTGAAGCTTTCTTT CASSEAWGTGVMNTEAFF
TRBJ2-3 - once TRBV20-1 TGCAGTGCTACCGGTATAGTCCCGGGGGAAGCAGATACGCAGTATTTT CSATGIVPGEADTQYF
TRBJ2-2 - - TRBV11-2 TGTGCCAGCAGCTTAGGAGTACAGGGATCGGCCGGGGAGCTGTTTTTT CASSLGVQGSAGELFF
TRBJ2-7 - - TRBV11-2 TGTGCCAGCAGCTTAGCTGCCAGGGACGCCTACGAGCAGTACTTC CASSLAARDAYEQYF
TRBJ1-2 - - TRBV5-5 TGTGCCAGCAGCTTGTCGCAGGGACCACGGGATGGCTACACCTTC CASSLSQGPRDGYTF
TRBJ2-7 - - TRBV24-1 TGTGCCACCAGTGATTTGGGGGTTGACGAGCAGTACTTC CATSDLGVDEQYF
TRBJ2-7 - - TRBV7-9 TGTGCCAGCAGCTTAGAGGGGGCGGGGGCCGAGCAGTACTTC CASSLEGAGAEQYF
TRBJ1-6 - once TRBV27 TGTGCCAGCAGTTTAATGTACGGGACGGACTCACCCCTCCACTTT CASSLMYGTDSPLHF
TRBJ2-3 - - TRBV20-1 TGCAGTGCTAGAGTCAGCGTATACGTCACAGATACGCAGTATTTT CSARVSVYVTDTQYF
TRBJ2-1 - - TRBV4-1 TGCGCCAGCAGCCAAGATCCAAGCTCCTACAATGAGCAGTTCTTC CASSQDPSSYNEQFF
TRBJ2-2 TRBD1 - TRBV7-9 TGTGCCAGCAGCTTAGACAGACAGGGGTCAGCCGGGGAGCTGTTTTTT CASSLDRQGSAGELFF
TRBJ2-1 - - TRBV2 TGTGCCACCGACAGCCTCTCCTACAATGAGCAGTTCTTC CATDSLSYNEQFF
TRBJ2-1 - - TRBV20-1 TGCAGTGCCAGAGGGGCACACTCCTACAATGAGCAGTTCTTC CSARGAHSYNEQFF
TRBJ1-2 - - TRBV20-1 TGCAGTGCTAGATGGGTGTCTCAGAATATGGCTACTTTCGGCTACACCTTC CSARWVSQNMATFGYTF
TRBJ2-1 TRBD2 - TRBV9 TGTGCCAGCAGCGAAGAAGGGACTAGTGTCGATGAGCAGTTCTTC CASSEEGTSVDEQFF
TRBJ2-1 TRBD1 - TRBV6-2/TRBV6-3 TGTGCCAGCAGTACAGACAGGGGCTACTACAATGAGCAGTTCTTC CASSTDRGYYNEQFF
TRBJ2-1 - - TRBV27 TGTGCCAGCAGTTTGGGACTGGGTGAGCAGTTCTTC CASSLGLGEQFF
TRBJ2-7 - - TRBV12-3/TRBV12-4 TGTGCCAGCAGTTTCCCCGACCTCTACGAGCAGTACTTC CASSFPDLYEQYF
TRBJ2-3 - - TRBV18 TGTGCCAGCTCACCAGATCTCGCGGGTGTCACAGATACGCAGTATTTT CASSPDLAGVTDTQYF
TRBJ1-2 - - TRBV2 TGTGCCAGCAGTGAAGAAGTATATGGCTACACCTTC CASSEEVYGYTF
TRBJ2-2 TRBD1 - TRBV4-1 TGCGCCAGCAGAAAGTCAGGGGGCGGCGGCGGGGAGCTGTTTTTT CASRKSGGGGGELFF
TRBJ2-5 - - TRBV12-3/TRBV12-4 TGTGCCAGCAGTTCCGGGGTAGAGACCCAGTACTTC CASSSGVETQYF
TRBJ2-7 - - TRBV28 TGTGCCAGCAGTTTTACGACAGGAGGGGGGGACGAGCAGTACTTC CASSFTTGGGDEQYF
TRBJ1-5 - - TRBV23-1 TGCGCCAGCAGTCAATCATGGGCCAACGGTGACCATCAGCCCCAGCATTTT CASSQSWANGDHQPQHF